The clone carrying this T cell receptor beta chain occurred many times. These data come from a study of T cells in Graves' hyperthyroidism and ophthalmopathy. Study as a whole: Initial diagnosis, before any treatment, was when peripheral blood was collected.

Germline assignment: CDR1 MDHEN and CDR2 SYDVKM. Deletions cut 6 bases from V and 3 bases from J, with 3 bases between. The CDR3 has 11 amino acids. Amplification targeted TCR beta CDR3 regions from RNA transcripts. During a first-round RT-PCR of the TCR CDR3, the HTBI primer set was used. A single record per CDR3 protein comes from TCRdb applying MiXCR to the multiplex PCR reads. The data show 30,000 to 35,000 distinct CDR3 sequences, around 50% seen once. The sequenced sample was blood. The sequence derives from a woman aged 40-49 years with Graves' ophthalmopathy. This chain uses TRBV28 with TRBJ1-3; D uncertain. The CDR3 nucleotides are TGTGCCAGCAGCTATGGAAACACCATATATTTT. The encoded protein is CASSYGNTIYF.